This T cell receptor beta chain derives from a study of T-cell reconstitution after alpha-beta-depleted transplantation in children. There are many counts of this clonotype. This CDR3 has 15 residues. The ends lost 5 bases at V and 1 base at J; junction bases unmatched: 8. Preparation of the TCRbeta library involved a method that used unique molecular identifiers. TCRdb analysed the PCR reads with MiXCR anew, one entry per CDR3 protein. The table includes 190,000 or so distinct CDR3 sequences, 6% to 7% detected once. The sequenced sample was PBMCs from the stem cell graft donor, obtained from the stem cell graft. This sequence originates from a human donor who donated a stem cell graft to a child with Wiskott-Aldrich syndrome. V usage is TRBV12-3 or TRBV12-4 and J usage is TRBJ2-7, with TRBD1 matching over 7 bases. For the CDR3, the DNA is TGTGCCAGCAGTCGCCGGGACAGCCTATCCTACGAGCAGTACTTC. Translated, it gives CASSRRDSLSYEQYF.